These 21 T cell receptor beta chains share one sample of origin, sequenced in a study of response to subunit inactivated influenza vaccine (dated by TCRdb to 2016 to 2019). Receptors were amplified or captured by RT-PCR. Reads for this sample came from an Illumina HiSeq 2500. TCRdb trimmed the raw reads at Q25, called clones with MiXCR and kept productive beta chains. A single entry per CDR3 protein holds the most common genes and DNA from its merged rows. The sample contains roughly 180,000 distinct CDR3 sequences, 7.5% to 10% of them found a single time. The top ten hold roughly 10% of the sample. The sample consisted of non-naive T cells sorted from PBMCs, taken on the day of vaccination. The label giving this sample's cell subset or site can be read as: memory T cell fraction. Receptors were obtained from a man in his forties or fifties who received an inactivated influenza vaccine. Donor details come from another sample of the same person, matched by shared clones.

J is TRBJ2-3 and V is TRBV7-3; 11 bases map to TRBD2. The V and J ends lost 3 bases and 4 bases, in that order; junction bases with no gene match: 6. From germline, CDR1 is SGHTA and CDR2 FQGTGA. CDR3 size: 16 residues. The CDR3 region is CASSFFSGRAADTQYF. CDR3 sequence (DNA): TGTGCCAGCAGCTTTTTTAGCGGGAGGGCCGCAGATACGCAGTATTTT.

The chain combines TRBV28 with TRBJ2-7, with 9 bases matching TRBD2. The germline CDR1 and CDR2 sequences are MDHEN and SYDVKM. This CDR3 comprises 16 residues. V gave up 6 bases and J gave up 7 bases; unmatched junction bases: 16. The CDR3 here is CASSRAVSAAGGEQYF. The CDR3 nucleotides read TGTGCCAGCAGCCGAGCCGTATCAGCGGCGGGGGGGGAGCAGTACTTC. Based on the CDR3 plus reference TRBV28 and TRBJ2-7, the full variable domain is DVKVTQSSRYLVKRTGEKVFLECVQDMDHENMFWYRQDPGLGLRLIYFSYDVKMKEKGDIPEGYSVSREKKERFSLILESASTNQTSMYLCASSRAVSAAGGEQYFGPGTRLTVT.

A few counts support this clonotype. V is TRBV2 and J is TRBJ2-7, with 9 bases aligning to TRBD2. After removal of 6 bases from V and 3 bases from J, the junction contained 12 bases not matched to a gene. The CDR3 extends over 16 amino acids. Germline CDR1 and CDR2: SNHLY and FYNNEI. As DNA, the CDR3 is TGTGCCAGCAGGCCCGTAGCGGGGGAGGGACTCTACGAGCAGTACTTC. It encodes CASRPVAGEGLYEQYF.

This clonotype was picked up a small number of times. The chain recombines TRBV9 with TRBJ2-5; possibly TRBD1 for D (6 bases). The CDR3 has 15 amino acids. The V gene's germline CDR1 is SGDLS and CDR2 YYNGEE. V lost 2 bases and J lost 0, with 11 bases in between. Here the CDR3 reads CASSVRGWYQETQYF. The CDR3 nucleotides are TGTGCCAGCAGCGTCAGGGGCTGGTACCAAGAGACCCAGTACTTC. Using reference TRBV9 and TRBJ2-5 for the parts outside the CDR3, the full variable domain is DSGVTQTPKHLITATGQRVTLRCSPRSGDLSVYWYQQSLDQGLQFLIQYYNGEERAKGNILERFSAQQFPDLHSELNLSSLELGDSALYFCASSVRGWYQETQYFGPGTRLLVL.

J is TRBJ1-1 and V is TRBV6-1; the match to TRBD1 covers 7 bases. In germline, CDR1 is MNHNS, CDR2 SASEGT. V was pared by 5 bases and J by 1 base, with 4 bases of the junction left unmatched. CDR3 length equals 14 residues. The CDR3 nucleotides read TGTGCCAGCAGTCCCAGGGGGAAGAACACTGAAGCTTTCTTT. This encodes CASSPRGKNTEAFF.

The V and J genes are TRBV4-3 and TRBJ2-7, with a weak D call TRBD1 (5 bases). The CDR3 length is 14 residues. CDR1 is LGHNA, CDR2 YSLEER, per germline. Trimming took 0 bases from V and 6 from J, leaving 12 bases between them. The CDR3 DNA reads TGCGCCAGCAGCCAAGATTTCAGGGCTAGCGAGCAGTACTTC. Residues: CASSQDFRASEQYF.

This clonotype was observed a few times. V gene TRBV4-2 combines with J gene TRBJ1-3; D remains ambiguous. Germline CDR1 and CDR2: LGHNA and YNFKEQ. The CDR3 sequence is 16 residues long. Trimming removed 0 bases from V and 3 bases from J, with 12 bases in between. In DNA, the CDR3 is TGTGCCAGCAGCCAAGATCAGTCCCAGCTTGGAAACACCATATATTTT. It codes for CASSQDQSQLGNTIYF.

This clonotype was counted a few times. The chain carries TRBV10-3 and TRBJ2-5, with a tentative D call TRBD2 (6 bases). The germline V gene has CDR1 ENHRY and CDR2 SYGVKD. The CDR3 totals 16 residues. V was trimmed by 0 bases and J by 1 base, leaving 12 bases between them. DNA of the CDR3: TGTGCCATCAGTGAGTCTCCACCGCGGGGCCAAGAGACCCAGTACTTC. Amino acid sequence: CAISESPPRGQETQYF.

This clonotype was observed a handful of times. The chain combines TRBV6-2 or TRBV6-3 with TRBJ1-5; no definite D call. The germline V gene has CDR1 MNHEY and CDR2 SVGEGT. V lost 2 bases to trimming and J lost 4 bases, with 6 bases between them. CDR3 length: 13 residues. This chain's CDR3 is CASSYAENQPQHF. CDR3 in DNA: TGTGCCAGCAGTTACGCGGAGAATCAGCCCCAGCATTTT.

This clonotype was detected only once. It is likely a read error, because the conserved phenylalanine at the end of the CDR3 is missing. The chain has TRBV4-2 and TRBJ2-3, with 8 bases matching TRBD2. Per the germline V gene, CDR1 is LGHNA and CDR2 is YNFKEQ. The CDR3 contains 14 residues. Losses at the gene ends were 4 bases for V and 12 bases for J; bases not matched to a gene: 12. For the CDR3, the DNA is TGTGCCAGCAGCCCCGGACTAGCCACCTCGGCACAGTATTGT. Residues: CASSPGLATSAQYC.

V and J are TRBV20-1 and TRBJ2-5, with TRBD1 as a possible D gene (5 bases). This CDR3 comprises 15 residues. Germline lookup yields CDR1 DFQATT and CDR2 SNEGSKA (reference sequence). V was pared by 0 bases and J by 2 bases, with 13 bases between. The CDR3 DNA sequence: TGCAGTGCTAGAGATCGGGTGACAGCTCAAGAGACCCAGTACTTC. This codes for CSARDRVTAQETQYF.

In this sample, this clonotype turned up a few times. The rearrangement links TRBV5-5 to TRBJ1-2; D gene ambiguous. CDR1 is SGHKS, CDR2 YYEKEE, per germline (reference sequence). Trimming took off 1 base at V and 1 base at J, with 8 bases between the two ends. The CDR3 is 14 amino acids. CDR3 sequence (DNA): TGTGCCAGCAGCTTGTCTCTTATTAACTATGGCTACACCTTC. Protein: CASSLSLINYGYTF.

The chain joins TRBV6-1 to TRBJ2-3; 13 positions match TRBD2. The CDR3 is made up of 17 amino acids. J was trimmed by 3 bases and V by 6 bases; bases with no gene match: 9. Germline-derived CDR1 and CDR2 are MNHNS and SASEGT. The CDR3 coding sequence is TGTGCCAGCAGGATGACCGGGACTAGCGGGAAGACAGATACGCAGTATTTT. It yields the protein CASRMTGTSGKTDTQYF.

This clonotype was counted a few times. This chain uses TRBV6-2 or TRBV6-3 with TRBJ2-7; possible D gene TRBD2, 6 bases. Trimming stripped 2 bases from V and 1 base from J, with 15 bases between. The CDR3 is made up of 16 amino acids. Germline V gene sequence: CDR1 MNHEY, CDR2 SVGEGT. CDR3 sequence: CASSYRGRTTSYEQYF. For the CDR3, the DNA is TGTGCCAGCAGTTACAGGGGCAGGACTACTTCCTACGAGCAGTACTTC.

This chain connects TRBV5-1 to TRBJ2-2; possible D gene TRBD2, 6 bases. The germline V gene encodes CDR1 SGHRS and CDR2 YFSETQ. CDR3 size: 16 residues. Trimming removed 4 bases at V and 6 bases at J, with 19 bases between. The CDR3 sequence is CASSLIPGDGSGELFF. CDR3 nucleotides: TGCGCCAGCAGCCTTATCCCGGGGGATGGGTCCGGGGAGCTGTTTTTT.

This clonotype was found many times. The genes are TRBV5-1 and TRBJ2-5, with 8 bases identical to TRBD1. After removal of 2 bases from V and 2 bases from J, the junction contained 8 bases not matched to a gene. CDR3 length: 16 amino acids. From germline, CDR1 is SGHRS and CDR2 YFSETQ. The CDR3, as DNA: TGCGCCAGCAGCTTCAACTATGGGACAGGACAAGAGACCCAGTACTTC. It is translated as CASSFNYGTGQETQYF.

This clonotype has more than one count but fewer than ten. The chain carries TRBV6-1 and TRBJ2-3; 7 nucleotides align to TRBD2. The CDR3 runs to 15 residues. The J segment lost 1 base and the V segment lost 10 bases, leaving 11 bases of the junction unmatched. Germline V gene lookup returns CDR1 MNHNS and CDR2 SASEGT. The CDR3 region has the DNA TGTGCCACCCCCCAAGGAAGCGGGGGCACAGATACGCAGTATTTT. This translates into CATPQGSGGTDTQYF.

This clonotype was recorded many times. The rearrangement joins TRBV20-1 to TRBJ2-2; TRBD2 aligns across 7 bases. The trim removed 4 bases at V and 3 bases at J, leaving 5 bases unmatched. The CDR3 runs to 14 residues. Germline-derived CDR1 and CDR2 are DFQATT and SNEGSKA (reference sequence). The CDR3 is CSATTSRYTGELFF. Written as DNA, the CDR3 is TGCAGTGCTACGACTAGCCGCTACACCGGGGAGCTGTTTTTT.

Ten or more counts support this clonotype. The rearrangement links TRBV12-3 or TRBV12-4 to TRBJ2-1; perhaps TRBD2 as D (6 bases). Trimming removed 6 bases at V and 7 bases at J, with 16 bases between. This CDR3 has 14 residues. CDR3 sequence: CASSLVGGYNEQFF. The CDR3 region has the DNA TGTGCCAGCAGCCTGGTTGGAGGGTATAATGAGCAGTTCTTC.

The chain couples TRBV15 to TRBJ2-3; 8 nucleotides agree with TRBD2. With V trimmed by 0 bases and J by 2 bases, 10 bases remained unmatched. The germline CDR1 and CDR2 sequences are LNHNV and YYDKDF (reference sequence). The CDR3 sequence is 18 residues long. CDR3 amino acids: CATSRDTSRAGATDTQYF. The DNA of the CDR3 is TGTGCCACCAGCAGAGATACTTCGCGAGCGGGAGCCACAGATACGCAGTATTTT.

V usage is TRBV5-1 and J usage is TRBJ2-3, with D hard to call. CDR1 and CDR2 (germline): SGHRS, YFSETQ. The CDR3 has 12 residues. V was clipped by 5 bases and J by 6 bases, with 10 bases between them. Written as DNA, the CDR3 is TGCGCCAGCAGTTTTACTACGGATACGCAGTATTTT. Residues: CASSFTTDTQYF.